This T cell receptor beta chain came from a study of blood T cell repertoires in COVID-19. Study-level information: There were acute and convalescent COVID-19 samples, and they came from the United States, Italy and Spain. Sources were T cells, B-cell-depleted T cells, or PBMCs; the material itself was cDNA or gDNA.

Germline V CDR1 and CDR2: SNHLY, FYNNEI. This CDR3 has 15 residues. After removal of 8 bases from V and 1 base from J, the junction contained 5 bases not matched to a gene. In the authors' workflow: Quantification of nucleated cells was approximated via reference gene primer amplification. TCRdb's table, derived via immunoSEQ multiplex PCR, lists solely in-frame clones and lacks some. D and trimming come from the DNA, and the V and J calls and clone size come from that table. The sample consists of roughly 280,000 clones, about nine tenths of them appearing once. The sequenced material came from peripheral blood. V is TRBV2 and J is TRBJ1-2; TRBD1 matches 12 bases. The receptor comes from a woman aged 50 to 65 who had recovered from COVID-19. The CDR3 DNA reads as TGTGCCAGCCTGGGACAGGGGGCTCTTAACTATGGCTACACCTTC. It translates to CASLGQGALNYGYTF. The variable domain in full, with the rest retrieved from reference TRBV2 and TRBJ1-2, is EPEVTQTPSHQVTQMGQEVILRCVPISNHLYFYWYRQILGQKVEFLVSFYNNEISEKSEIFDDQFSVERPDGSNFTLKIRSTKLEDSAMYFCASLGQGALNYGYTFGSGTRLTVV.